This T cell receptor (beta chain) was captured in a study of blood T cell repertoires in COVID-19. As for the study in general: Both acute and convalescent COVID-19 samples were obtained from the United States, Italy and Spain.

Germline trimming cut 6 bases from V and 2 bases from J; bases unmatched to any gene: 2. Germline V gene data show CDR1 as ENHRY and CDR2 as SYGVKD. The CDR3 is 16 residues long. The assay was immunoSEQ multiplex PCR, and TCRdb's table has in-frame clones only and misses some. Of approximately 220,000 clones in the sample, around 84% were seen once. The source material was PBMCs or T cells enriched from blood (not recorded which). This receptor was identified in a woman aged 40 to 49 with acute COVID-19. The V and J genes are TRBV10-3 and TRBJ2-1, with TRBD2 matching 15 bases. For the CDR3, the DNA is TGTGCCATCAGCGGGACTAGCGGGAGGACCTACAATGAGCAGTTCTTC. Translation gives CAISGTSGRTYNEQFF.